This is a list of T cell receptor beta chains from one sample in a study of T cell repertoires in cytomegalovirus infection. For these TCRs, the target antigens are not known. TCRdb re-called the reads through MiXCR, storing one row per CDR3 protein. The sample yields about 360,000 distinct CDR3 sequences, about 35% seen once. The sample in question was cultured PBMCs, obtained from culture after CMV antigen stimulation. The receptors originated from a human donor in good health (CMV status not recorded). Some clones in this sample may be carry-over from other donors' samples. CDR3s include the opening cysteine and the closing phenylalanine or tryptophan. D genes are given only for firm matches. Rows may omit the clone size; those that give it use once, few, many or a size class.

V,D,size,J,CDR3,DNA
TRBV4-1,.,.,TRBJ1-2,CASSQDTNTGSLFGYTF,TGCGCCAGCAGCCAAGATACTAACACCGGATCCCTATTCGGCTACACCTTC
TRBV6-2/TRBV6-3,.,few,TRBJ2-1,CASSRLATPINEQFF,TGTGCCAGCAGCAGGCTAGCGACCCCTATCAATGAGCAGTTCTTC
TRBV20-1,TRBD2,many,TRBJ2-7,CSARDATSGSYEQYF,TGCAGTGCTAGAGATGCTACTAGCGGAAGTTACGAGCAGTACTTC
TRBV7-2,TRBD1,many,TRBJ1-1,CASRPRGGMNTEAFF,TGTGCCAGCAGACCCAGGGGGGGCATGAACACTGAAGCTTTCTTT
TRBV20-1,TRBD1,few,TRBJ2-3,CSAYRGPTDTQYF,TGCAGTGCTTACAGGGGGCCCACAGATACGCAGTATTTT
TRBV6-5,TRBD2,.,TRBJ2-3,CASSYSPTSGSLDTQYF,TGTGCCAGCAGTTACTCGCCCACTAGCGGGAGTTTGGATACGCAGTATTTT
TRBV7-8,.,few,TRBJ2-6,CASSLFWVSDKSGANVLTF,TGTGCCAGCAGCTTATTCTGGGTTTCGGATAAATCTGGGGCCAACGTCCTGACTTTC
TRBV28,TRBD1,.,TRBJ2-7,CASRMGQGAPFYEQYF,TGTGCCAGCAGGATGGGACAGGGGGCACCATTCTACGAGCAGTACTTC
TRBV12-3/TRBV12-4,.,many,TRBJ1-2,CASSLENSLTYGYTF,TGTGCCAGCAGTTTAGAAAACAGTTTGACATATGGCTACACCTTC
TRBV7-2,.,.,TRBJ2-7,CASSRGASYEQYF,TGTGCCAGCAGCCGCGGGGCCTCCTACGAGCAGTACTTC
TRBV4-1,.,.,TRBJ2-5,CASSQGAGPGETQYF,TGCGCCAGCAGCCAAGGGGCCGGGCCAGGGGAGACCCAGTACTTC
TRBV7-2,TRBD2,.,TRBJ2-1,CASRASGGVGEQFF,TGTGCCAGCAGGGCTAGCGGGGGGGTAGGTGAGCAGTTCTTC
TRBV4-2,.,.,TRBJ2-7,CASSLAEGSYEQYF,TGTGCCAGCTCCCTCGCGGAGGGGTCCTACGAGCAGTACTTC
TRBV20-1,.,.,TRBJ1-3,CSAPDRRGSGNTIYF,TGCAGTGCTCCAGACCGCAGGGGCTCTGGAAACACCATATATTTT
TRBV7-9,.,few,TRBJ2-3,CASSFGHSDTQYF,TGTGCCAGCAGCTTCGGACATTCGGATACGCAGTATTTT
TRBV5-4,.,.,TRBJ2-6,CASSLASSGANVLTF,TGTGCCAGCAGCTTGGCCAGCTCTGGGGCCAACGTCCTGACTTTC
TRBV28,.,few,TRBJ2-7,CASVPGQSHYEQYF,TGTGCCAGCGTCCCCGGACAATCACACTACGAGCAGTACTTC
TRBV20-1,.,.,TRBJ1-2,CSARDSRGGDGYTF,TGCAGTGCTAGAGACTCAAGGGGAGGGGATGGCTACACCTTC
TRBV11-2,TRBD2,few,TRBJ2-7,CASSFGLAGAVHEQYF,TGTGCCAGCAGCTTCGGACTAGCGGGAGCGGTCCACGAGCAGTACTTC
TRBV7-2,.,.,TRBJ2-1,CASSSGRYNEQFF,TGTGCCAGCAGCTCCGGACGGTACAATGAGCAGTTCTTC
TRBV6-5,.,.,TRBJ2-1,CASSTLPGSGGGEQFF,TGTGCCAGCAGTACCCTTCCGGGTTCAGGGGGGGGTGAGCAGTTCTTC
TRBV6-5,TRBD1,.,TRBJ1-1,CASSYFRDSNTEAFF,TGTGCCAGCAGTTACTTTCGGGACAGTAACACTGAAGCTTTCTTT
TRBV7-2,.,many,TRBJ2-3,CASSLAEASGTDTQYF,TGTGCCAGCAGCTTAGCGGAGGCTAGCGGCACAGATACGCAGTATTTT
TRBV24-1,TRBD2,.,TRBJ2-1,CATSDSLERGSYNEQFF,TGTGCCACCAGTGACTCACTCGAGCGGGGATCCTACAATGAGCAGTTCTTC
TRBV12-3/TRBV12-4,TRBD2,few,TRBJ2-3,CASRPSGRGDTQYF,TGTGCCAGCAGACCAAGCGGGAGAGGAGATACGCAGTATTTT
TRBV7-2,.,.,TRBJ2-6,CASSFGPRSGANVLTF,TGTGCCAGCAGCTTCGGACCGCGCTCTGGGGCCAACGTCCTGACTTTC
TRBV6-2/TRBV6-3,TRBD2,few,TRBJ2-1,CASTQAGGYNEQFF,TGTGCCAGCACCCAAGCGGGAGGTTACAATGAGCAGTTCTTC
TRBV6-1,TRBD1,few,TRBJ2-6,CASSPRQGAISGANVLTF,TGTGCCAGCAGTCCCCGACAGGGGGCCATCTCTGGGGCCAACGTCCTGACTTTC
TRBV6-2/TRBV6-3,.,.,TRBJ1-1,CASSPATRGTEAFF,TGTGCCAGCAGTCCGGCAACCAGAGGGACTGAAGCTTTCTTT
TRBV7-2,TRBD1,.,TRBJ2-2,CASSPGQANTGELFF,TGTGCCAGCAGCCCGGGACAGGCGAACACCGGGGAGCTGTTTTTT
TRBV5-1,.,few,TRBJ2-1,CASSASRSAESSYNEQFF,TGCGCCAGCAGCGCCTCCAGAAGCGCAGAAAGCTCCTACAATGAGCAGTTCTTC
TRBV27,TRBD1,once,TRBJ1-1,CASSFRTGLPTEAFF,TGTGCCAGCAGTTTCCGGACAGGGTTGCCCACTGAAGCTTTCTTT
TRBV7-8,TRBD1,few,TRBJ2-3,CASSSRRTGVSTDTQYF,TGTGCCAGCAGCTCTCGGAGGACAGGGGTTAGCACAGATACGCAGTATTTT
TRBV7-2,.,medium-sized,TRBJ1-3,CASSSGGGNTIYF,TGTGCCAGCAGCTCCGGAGGAGGAAACACCATATATTTT
TRBV6-5,.,few,TRBJ1-4,CASSSPTGTGGTEKLFF,TGTGCCAGCAGTTCCCCAACCGGAACAGGCGGGACCGAAAAACTGTTTTTT